This T cell receptor beta chain was recorded in a study of blood T cells in healthy people across ages. A second PCR of roughly 7 to 11 cycles used a sample-barcoded 5' primer and a J-beta primer mix. TCRdb used MiXCR to reprocess the 5' RACE reads, holding one entry per CDR3 protein. The sample consists of just under 750,000 distinct CDR3 sequences, 22% of them appearing once. The receptor was isolated from a man in his 70s in good health. Sequenced material: blood.

The DNA for the CDR3 is TGTGCCAGCAGTGATTCCCCGCGGGGTCAAGAGACCCAGTACTTC. Translated: CASSDSPRGQETQYF. The chain carries TRBV2 and TRBJ2-5; a weak D match, TRBD2 (6 bases). Germline assignment: CDR1 SNHLY and CDR2 FYNNEI. CDR3 size: 15 residues. V lost 3 bases, J lost 2 bases, and 13 bases lay in between. Filled out from reference TRBV2 and TRBJ2-5, the complete variable domain reads EPEVTQTPSHQVTQMGQEVILRCVPISNHLYFYWYRQILGQKVEFLVSFYNNEISEKSEIFDDQFSVERPDGSNFTLKIRSTKLEDSAMYFCASSDSPRGQETQYFGPGTRLLVL.